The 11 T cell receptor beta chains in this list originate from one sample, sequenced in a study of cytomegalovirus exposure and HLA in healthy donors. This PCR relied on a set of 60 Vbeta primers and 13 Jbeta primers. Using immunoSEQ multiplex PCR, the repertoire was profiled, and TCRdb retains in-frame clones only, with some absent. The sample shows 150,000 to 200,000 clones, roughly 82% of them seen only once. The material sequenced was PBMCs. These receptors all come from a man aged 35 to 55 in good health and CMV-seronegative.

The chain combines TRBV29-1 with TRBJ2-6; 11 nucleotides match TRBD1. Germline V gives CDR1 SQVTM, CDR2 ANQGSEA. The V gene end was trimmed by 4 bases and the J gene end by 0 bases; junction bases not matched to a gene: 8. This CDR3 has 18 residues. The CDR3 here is CSVGARGTGGSGANVLTF. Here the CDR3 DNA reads TGCAGCGTTGGGGCCCGCGGGACAGGGGGCTCTGGGGCCAACGTCCTGACTTTC.

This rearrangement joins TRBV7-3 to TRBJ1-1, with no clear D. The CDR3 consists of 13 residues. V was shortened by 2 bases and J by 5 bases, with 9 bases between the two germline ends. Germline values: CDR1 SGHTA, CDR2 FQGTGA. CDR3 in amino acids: CASSLDPQTEAFF. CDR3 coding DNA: TGTGCCAGCAGCTTAGATCCCCAGACTGAAGCTTTCTTT.

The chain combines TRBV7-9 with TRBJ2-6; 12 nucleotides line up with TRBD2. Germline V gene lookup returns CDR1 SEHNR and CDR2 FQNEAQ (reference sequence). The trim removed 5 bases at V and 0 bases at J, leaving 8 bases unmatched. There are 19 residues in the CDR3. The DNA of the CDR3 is TGTGCCAGCAGCACCCGGACTAGCGGGACCCGCTCTGGGGCCAACGTCCTGACTTTC. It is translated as CASSTRTSGTRSGANVLTF.

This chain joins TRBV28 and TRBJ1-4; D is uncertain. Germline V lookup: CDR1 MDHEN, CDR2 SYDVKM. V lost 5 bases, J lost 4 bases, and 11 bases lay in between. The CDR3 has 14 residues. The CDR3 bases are TGTGCCAGCAGTCAAACCGGTTATAATGAAAAACTGTTTTTT. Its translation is CASSQTGYNEKLFF. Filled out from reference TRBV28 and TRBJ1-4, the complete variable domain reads DVKVTQSSRYLVKRTGEKVFLECVQDMDHENMFWYRQDPGLGLRLIYFSYDVKMKEKGDIPEGYSVSREKKERFSLILESASTNQTSMYLCASSQTGYNEKLFFGSGTQLSVL.

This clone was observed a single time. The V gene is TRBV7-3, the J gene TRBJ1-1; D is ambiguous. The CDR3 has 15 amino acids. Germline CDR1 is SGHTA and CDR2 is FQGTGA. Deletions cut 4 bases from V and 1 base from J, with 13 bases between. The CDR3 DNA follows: TGTGCCAGCAGCTATAAAGAGACATCGAACACTGAAGCTTTCTTT. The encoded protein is CASSYKETSNTEAFF.

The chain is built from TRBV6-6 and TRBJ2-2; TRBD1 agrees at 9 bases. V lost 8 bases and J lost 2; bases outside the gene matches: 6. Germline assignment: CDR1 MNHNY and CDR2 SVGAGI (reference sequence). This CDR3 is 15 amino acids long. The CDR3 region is CASGDRGRNTGELFF. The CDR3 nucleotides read TGTGCCAGCGGAGACAGGGGGAGAAACACCGGGGAGCTGTTTTTT.

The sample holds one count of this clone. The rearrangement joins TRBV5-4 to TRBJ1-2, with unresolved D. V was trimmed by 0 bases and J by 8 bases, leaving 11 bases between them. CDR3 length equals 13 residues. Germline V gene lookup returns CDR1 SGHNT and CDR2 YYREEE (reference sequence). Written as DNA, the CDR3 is TGTGCCAGCAGCTTGGGGTGGAGTAGAGGCTACACCTTC. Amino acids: CASSLGWSRGYTF.

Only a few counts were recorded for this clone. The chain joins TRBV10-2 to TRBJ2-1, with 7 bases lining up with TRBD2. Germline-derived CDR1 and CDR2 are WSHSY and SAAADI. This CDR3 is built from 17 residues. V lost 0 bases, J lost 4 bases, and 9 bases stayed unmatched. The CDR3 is CASSESGPGGQYNEQFF. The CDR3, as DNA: TGCGCCAGCAGTGAGTCTGGCCCGGGAGGCCAGTACAATGAGCAGTTCTTC.

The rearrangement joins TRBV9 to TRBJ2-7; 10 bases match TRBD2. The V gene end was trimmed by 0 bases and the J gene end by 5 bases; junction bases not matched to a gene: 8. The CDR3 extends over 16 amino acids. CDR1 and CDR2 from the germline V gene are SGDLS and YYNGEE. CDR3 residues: CASSVAPLAGVHEQYF. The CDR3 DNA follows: TGTGCCAGCAGCGTAGCTCCTCTAGCGGGAGTCCACGAGCAGTACTTC.

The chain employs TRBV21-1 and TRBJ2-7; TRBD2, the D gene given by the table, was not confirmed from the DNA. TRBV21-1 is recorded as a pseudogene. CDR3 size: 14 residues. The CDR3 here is CASDEEDSGFEQYF. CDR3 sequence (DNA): TGTGCCAGCGATGAGGAAGATAGCGGGTTCGAGCAGTACTTC.

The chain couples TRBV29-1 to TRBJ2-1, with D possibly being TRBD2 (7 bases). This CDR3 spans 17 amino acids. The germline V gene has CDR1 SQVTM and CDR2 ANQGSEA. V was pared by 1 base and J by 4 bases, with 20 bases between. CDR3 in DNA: TGCAGCGTTGAAGGGACCCCGCTAGGGGGGGGATACAATGAGCAGTTCTTC. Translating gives CSVEGTPLGGGYNEQFF.